This T cell receptor beta chain is drawn from a study of blood T cell repertoires in COVID-19. This clone was observed once. Original methodology: Cell counts per sample came from amplifying reference gene primers. Only in-frame clones appear in the TCRdb table, and some are missing; sequencing was by immunoSEQ multiplex PCR. V, J and clone size are taken as reported in that table, and D and trimming were inferred from the DNA itself. The data show fewer than 130,000 clones, around 91% seen once. Trimming left V 5 bases short and J 1 base short, with 9 bases between. This CDR3 is 14 amino acids long. Germline CDR1 reads SEHNR; CDR2 reads FQNEAQ (reference sequence).

The sample comprised peripheral blood. V is TRBV7-9 and J is TRBJ1-3, with no clear D. The receptor was isolated from a woman at least 80 years old with acute or convalescent COVID-19. CDR3 bases: TGTGCCAGCAGCAGACTGATATCTGGAAACACCATATATTTT. The encoded protein is CASSRLISGNTIYF.